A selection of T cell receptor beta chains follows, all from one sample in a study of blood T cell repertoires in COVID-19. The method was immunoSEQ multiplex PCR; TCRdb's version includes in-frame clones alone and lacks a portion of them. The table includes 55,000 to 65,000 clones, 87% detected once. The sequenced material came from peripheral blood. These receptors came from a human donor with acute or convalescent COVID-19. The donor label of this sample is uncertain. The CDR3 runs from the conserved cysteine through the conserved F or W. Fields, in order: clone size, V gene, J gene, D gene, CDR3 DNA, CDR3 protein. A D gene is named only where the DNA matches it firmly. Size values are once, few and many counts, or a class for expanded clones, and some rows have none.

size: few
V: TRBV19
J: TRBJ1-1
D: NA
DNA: TGTGCCAGTAGTATAAGTGAACGGGACACTGAAGCTTTCTTT
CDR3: CASSISERDTEAFF

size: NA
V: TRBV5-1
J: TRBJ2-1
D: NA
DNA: TGCGCCAGCAGCCCTAACCACCCAGGGTCGGGCTACAATGAGCAGTTCTTC
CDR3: CASSPNHPGSGYNEQFF

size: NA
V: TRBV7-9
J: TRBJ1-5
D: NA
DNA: TGTGCCAGCAGCCGCCCCGGGTACAATCAGCCCCAGCATTTT
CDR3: CASSRPGYNQPQHF

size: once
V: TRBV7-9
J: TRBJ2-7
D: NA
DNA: TGTGCCAGCAGCTCTGGACTGATTGAGTACTTC
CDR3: CASSSGLIEYF

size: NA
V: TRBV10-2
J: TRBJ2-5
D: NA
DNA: TGCGCCAGCAGGCGGGGAGGACAATTCCAAGAGACCCAGTACTTC
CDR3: CASRRGGQFQETQYF

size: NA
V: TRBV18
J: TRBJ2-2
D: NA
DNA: TGTGCCAGCTCACCAGGAGAGCCAGGGGAGCTGTTTTTT
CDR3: CASSPGEPGELFF

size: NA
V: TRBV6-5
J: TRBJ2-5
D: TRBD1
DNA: TGTGCCAGCAGCGCCGAGGGGGCGCACCAAGAGACCCAGTACTTC
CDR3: CASSAEGAHQETQYF

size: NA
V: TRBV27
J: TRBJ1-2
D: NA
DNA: TGTGCCAGCGGTCGGACAGCTAACTATGGCTACACCTTC
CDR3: CASGRTANYGYTF

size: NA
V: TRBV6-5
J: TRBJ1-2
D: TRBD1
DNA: TGTGCCAGCAGTTACGACCGGACAGGGGCTAACTATGGCTACACCTTC
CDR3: CASSYDRTGANYGYTF

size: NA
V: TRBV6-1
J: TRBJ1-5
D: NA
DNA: TGTGCCAGCAGTGAATGGGCGCGGGGCAGGGTAATATCAAGCAATCAGCCCCAGCATTTT
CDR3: CASSEWARGRVISSNQPQHF

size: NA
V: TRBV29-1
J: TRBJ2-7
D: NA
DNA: TGCAGCGTTTCTAGCTACTACGAGCAGTACTTC
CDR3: CSVSSYYEQYF

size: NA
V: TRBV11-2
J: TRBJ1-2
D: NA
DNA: TGTGCCAGCAGCCAAGGGGGTCTTGGCTACACCTTC
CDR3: CASSQGGLGYTF

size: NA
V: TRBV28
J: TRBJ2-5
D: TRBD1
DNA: TGTGCCAGCAGCAGGGGGACAGTGGAGACCCAGTACTTC
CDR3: CASSRGTVETQYF

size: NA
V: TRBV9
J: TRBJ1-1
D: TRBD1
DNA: TGTGCCAGCAGTGGGACCGGACAGGGGAACACTGAAGCTTTCTTT
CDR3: CASSGTGQGNTEAFF

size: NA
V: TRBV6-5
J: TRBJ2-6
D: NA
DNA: TGTGCCAGCAGCCATAGGGCCAGGGAGGCCAACGTCCTGACTTTC
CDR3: CASSHRAREANVLTF

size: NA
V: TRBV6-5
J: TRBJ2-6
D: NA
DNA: TGTGCCAGTACGGGGATTGCTGGGGCCAACGTCCTGACTTTC
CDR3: CASTGIAGANVLTF

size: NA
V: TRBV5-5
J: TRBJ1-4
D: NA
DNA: TGTGCCAGCAGCTTAGGAGGGCCCCAGGATGAAAAACTGTTTTTT
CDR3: CASSLGGPQDEKLFF

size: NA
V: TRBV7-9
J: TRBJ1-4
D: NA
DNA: TGTGCCAGCAGCACACTTAAGCCCCCGCGAGGGAGGGTCGAAAAACTGTTTTTT
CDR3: CASSTLKPPRGRVEKLFF

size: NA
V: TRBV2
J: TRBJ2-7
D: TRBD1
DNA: TGTGCCAGCAGTGGGGACAGGGGCTCCTACGAGCAGTACTTC
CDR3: CASSGDRGSYEQYF

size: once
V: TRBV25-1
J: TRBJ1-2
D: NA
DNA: TGTGCCAGCACTTCAGGAAACTATGGCTACACCTTC
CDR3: CASTSGNYGYTF

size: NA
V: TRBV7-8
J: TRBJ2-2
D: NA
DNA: TGTGCCAGCAGCTCCCCGGGACACGACACCGGGGAGCTGTTTTTT
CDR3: CASSSPGHDTGELFF

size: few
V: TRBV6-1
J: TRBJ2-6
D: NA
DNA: TGTGCCAGCAGTGACGGGAACTCTGGGGCCAACGTCCTGACTTTC
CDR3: CASSDGNSGANVLTF

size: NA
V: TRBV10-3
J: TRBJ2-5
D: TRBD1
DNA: TGTGCCTCACGGGAAGGGACAGGGGGCGTTTGGGAGACCCAGTACTTC
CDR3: CASREGTGGVWETQYF

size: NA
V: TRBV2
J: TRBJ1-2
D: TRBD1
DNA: TGTGCCAGCAGTGAAGCGGGGACAGGGATTGAGGGCTACACCTTC
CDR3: CASSEAGTGIEGYTF

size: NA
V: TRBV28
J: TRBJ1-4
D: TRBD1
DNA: TGTGCCAGCAGACACTCCGGGACAGGGGGTGAAAAACTGTTTTTT
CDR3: CASRHSGTGGEKLFF

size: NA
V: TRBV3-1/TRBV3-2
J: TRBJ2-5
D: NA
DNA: TGTGCCAGCAGCCAAGATACAGTGGGTCTGTCAAAGTACTTC
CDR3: CASSQDTVGLSKYF

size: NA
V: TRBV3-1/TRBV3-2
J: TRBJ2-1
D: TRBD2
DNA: TGTGCCAGCACCCACGGGGCGGGAGGGGGTGAGCAGTTCTTC
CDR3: CASTHGAGGGEQFF

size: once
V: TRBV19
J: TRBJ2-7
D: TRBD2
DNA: TGTGCCAGTAGTCTCATGGGGGGACTAGCGGGAGCGTCTTACGAGCAGTACTTC
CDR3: CASSLMGGLAGASYEQYF

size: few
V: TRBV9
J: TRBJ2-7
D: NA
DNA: TGTGCCAGCAGCTTATCTCAGGGGATCCACGAGCAGTACTTC
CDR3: CASSLSQGIHEQYF

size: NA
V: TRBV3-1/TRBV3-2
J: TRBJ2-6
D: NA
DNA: TGTGCCAGCAGCCAAGCGAGTGGGGCCAACGTCCTGACTTTC
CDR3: CASSQASGANVLTF

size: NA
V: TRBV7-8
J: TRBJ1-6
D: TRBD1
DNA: TGTGCCAGCAGCCCCCGGGACAGTTATAATTCACCCCTCCACTTT
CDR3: CASSPRDSYNSPLHF